The next 11 T cell receptor beta chains were all read from a single sample in a study of high-grade serous ovarian cancer treatment subgroups. Tumor samples were taken before definitive surgery or chemotherapy. This table comes from immunoSEQ multiplex PCR, and its TCRdb copy is limited to in-frame clones, with some not included. The table includes 19,000 or so clones, roughly 80% detected once. Sample: tumor tissue. These receptors were collected from a human donor with high-grade serous ovarian cancer.

The J gene is TRBJ2-1, the V gene TRBV19, with D unresolved. Trimming removed 1 base from V and 6 bases from J, with 10 bases in between. Germline CDR1 and CDR2: LNHDA and SQIVND (reference sequence). This CDR3 is 14 amino acids long. CDR3 protein: CASSIVPSINEQFF. CDR3 coding DNA: TGTGCCAGTAGTATAGTCCCTAGTATCAATGAGCAGTTCTTC.

The DNA of the CDR3 is TGTGCCAGCAAACCCCGGGACAGGGGGGGATACGAGCAGTACTTC. This translates into CASKPRDRGGYEQYF. The gene calls are TRBV27 and TRBJ2-5; 11 bases align to TRBD1. The J call is doubtful: the DNA matches TRBJ2-7 better. CDR1 and CDR2 (germline): MNHEY, SMNVEV (reference sequence). The CDR3 loop spans 15 amino acids.

The chain has TRBV6-5 and TRBJ2-1; no definite D call. V dropped 8 bases and J dropped 5 bases, with 16 bases sitting between them. Germline V CDR1 and CDR2: MNHEY, SVGAGI. The CDR3 runs 14 residues. CDR3 region: CASHSAAVNNEQFF. Here the CDR3 DNA reads TGTGCCAGCCATTCCGCGGCTGTAAACAATGAGCAGTTCTTC.

The V call is TRBV4-3, the J call TRBJ1-5; D is undetermined. The CDR3 covers 15 residues. Germline assignment: CDR1 LGHNA and CDR2 YSLEER. V lost 6 bases to trimming and J lost 0 bases, with 12 bases between them. DNA of the CDR3: TGCGCCAGCAGACTAGGGTTTTATAGCAATCAGCCCCAGCATTTT. As protein: CASRLGFYSNQPQHF.

The V gene is TRBV19, the J gene TRBJ1-5; a weak D match, TRBD1 (6 bases). The V gene's germline CDR1 is LNHDA and CDR2 SQIVND (reference sequence). Trimming took off 6 bases at V and 0 bases at J, with 15 bases between the two ends. This CDR3 has 16 amino acids. The CDR3 nucleotides are TGTGCCAGTAGCCGAACAGGGCTTGGTAGCAATCAGCCCCAGCATTTT. Its protein is CASSRTGLGSNQPQHF.

The rearrangement uses TRBV5-1 and TRBJ2-7; TRBD2 aligns across 7 bases. This CDR3 contains 12 residues. V lost 3 bases and J lost 4; bases outside the gene matches: 1. Germline CDR1 is SGHRS and CDR2 is YFSETQ. The CDR3 nucleotides read TGCGCCAGCAGCTGGGAGGGTTACGAGCAGTACTTC. Its protein product is CASSWEGYEQYF.

V and J are TRBV29-1 and TRBJ1-2, with 7 bases identical to TRBD1. The germline V gene has CDR1 SQVTM and CDR2 ANQGSEA. This CDR3 is built from 13 residues. J was trimmed by 3 bases and V by 7 bases; bases with no gene match: 8. The CDR3 DNA reads as TGCAGCGGTCTTACCGGGACAGACTATGGCTACACCTTC. Translating gives CSGLTGTDYGYTF.

This clone appeared a few times. The chain is built from TRBV5-4 and TRBJ2-7; D is perhaps TRBD1 (6 bases). Germline lookup yields CDR1 SGHNT and CDR2 YYREEE (reference sequence). CDR3 length equals 13 residues. V lost 0 bases and J lost 6, with 10 bases in between. CDR3 sequence: CASSLDRESEQYF. The CDR3 nucleotides are TGTGCCAGCAGCTTGGACAGGGAAAGCGAGCAGTACTTC.

The chain couples TRBV20-1 to TRBJ2-1, with D maybe TRBD1 (5 bases). This CDR3 contains 11 residues. Trimming removed 3 bases from V and 9 bases from J, with 9 bases in between. The germline CDR1 and CDR2 sequences are DFQATT and SNEGSKA (reference sequence). CDR3 loop: CSASRGTEQFF. DNA of the CDR3: TGCAGTGCTAGTAGGGGTACTGAGCAGTTCTTC.

The gene calls are TRBV30 and TRBJ1-1; D unresolved. The V gene lost 4 bases and the J gene lost 0 bases, with 9 bases spanning the gap. This CDR3 is 13 amino acids long. Germline-derived CDR1 and CDR2 are GTSNPN and SVGIG (reference sequence). The CDR3 here is CAWTSPVNTEAFF. The CDR3 region has the DNA TGTGCCTGGACATCCCCAGTGAACACTGAAGCTTTCTTT.

J is TRBJ2-5 and V is TRBV7-8, with D hard to call. Germline V gene data show CDR1 as SGHVS and CDR2 as FQNEAQ. Between the trimmed V and J ends, which lost 1 base and 2 bases, there was a span of 11 bases. The CDR3 has 15 amino acids. The CDR3 DNA is TGTGCCAGCAGCTTAGAAGGCAGGCTACAAGAGACCCAGTACTTC. Protein product: CASSLEGRLQETQYF.